This TCR beta chain was recorded in a study of T cells in Graves' hyperthyroidism and ophthalmopathy. The study defined stable Graves' hyperthyroidism as no ophthalmopathy progression within 18 months. This clonotype came up many times. Its specificity is not known. The TCR beta CDR3 regions underwent amplification using RNA transcripts as the source. The study used the HTBI primer set for a first-round RT-PCR of the TCR CDR3. TCRdb called the multiplex PCR reads again in MiXCR, with one record for every CDR3 protein. The sample contains over 450,000 distinct CDR3 sequences, roughly 14% of which appear only once. Study-wide results and caveats: Stable hyperthyroidism and ophthalmopathy were separated using 13 V-J signatures. Ophthalmopathy was model-predicted a median about 6.7 months pre-onset.

Input material: blood. The clonotype comes from a woman aged 18 to 35 with Graves' hyperthyroidism.

CDR3 DNA: TGTGCCAGCAGCCACCGCCAGCTCTATGGCTACACCTTC. Its protein is CASSHRQLYGYTF. The chain joins TRBV3-1 to TRBJ1-2, with no clear D. Deletions cut 3 bases from V and 4 bases from J, with 9 bases between. The CDR3 is 13 residues long. The germline CDR1 and CDR2 sequences are LGHDT and YNNKEL (reference sequence). The variable domain in full, with the rest retrieved from reference TRBV3-1 and TRBJ1-2, is DTAVSQTPKYLVTQMGNDKSIKCEQNLGHDTMYWYKQDSKKFLKIMFSYNNKELIINETVPNRFSPKSPDKAHLNLHINSLELGDSAVYFCASSHRQLYGYTFGSGTRLTVV.